The T cell receptor beta chain under discussion was sequenced for a study of breast tumors, draining lymph nodes, adjacent tissues. Overall study findings and caveats: Tumors had less TCR diversity than lymph nodes, more than nontumor tissue. Data fit most tumor T cells coming from lymph node, expanding in tumor. Luminal-like breast cancer showed significantly higher tumor–nontumor repertoire similarity than basal-like. Data only fit, rather than demonstrated, lymph node origin of most tumor T cells.

The CDR3 runs to 14 residues. CDR1 is MNHEY, CDR2 SVGAGI, per germline. V shed 4 bases, J shed 5 bases, and the junction held 6 bases outside the gene matches. Samples came from axillary lymph nodes draining the breast cancer. A remark on this clonotype: Its specificity is unknown.

TCRdb recomputed calls from the multiplex PCR reads with MiXCR, one row per CDR3 protein. The table lists about 230,000 distinct CDR3 sequences, roughly 32% of them singletons. Material for sequencing was axillary lymph node tissue. The receptor comes from a female donor with breast cancer. Some clones in this sample may be carry-over from other donors' samples. This chain uses TRBV6-5 with TRBJ2-7; 9 nucleotides agree with TRBD1. The CDR3, as DNA: TGTGCCAGCAGTTTCCGGGACAGGGCGGACGAGCAGTACTTC. It translates to CASSFRDRADEQYF.